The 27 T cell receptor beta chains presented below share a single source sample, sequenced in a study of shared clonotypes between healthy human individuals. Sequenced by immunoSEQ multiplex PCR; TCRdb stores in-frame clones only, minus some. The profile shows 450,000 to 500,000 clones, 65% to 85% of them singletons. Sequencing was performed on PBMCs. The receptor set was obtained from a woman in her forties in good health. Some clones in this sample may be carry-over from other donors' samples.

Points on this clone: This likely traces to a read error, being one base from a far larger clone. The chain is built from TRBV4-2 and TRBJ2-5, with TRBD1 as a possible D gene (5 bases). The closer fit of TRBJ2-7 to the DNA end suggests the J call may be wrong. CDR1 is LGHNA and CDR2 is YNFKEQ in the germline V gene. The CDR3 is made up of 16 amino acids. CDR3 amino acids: CASSQDDGQGVDEQYF. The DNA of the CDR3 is TGTGCCAGCAGCCAAGACGATGGGCAGGGCGTCGACGAGCAGTACTTC.

The CDR3 nucleotides read TGTGCCAGCAGTGACCGAGGACGACAGAGCTCTGGAAACACCATATATTTT. Encoded protein: CASSDRGRQSSGNTIYF. This chain links TRBV6-1 with TRBJ1-3, with D possibly matching TRBD1 (5 bases). The ends were cut back, 3 bases at V and 0 bases at J, with 15 bases in the middle. Germline CDR1 and CDR2: MNHNS and SASEGT. This CDR3 is 17 amino acids long.

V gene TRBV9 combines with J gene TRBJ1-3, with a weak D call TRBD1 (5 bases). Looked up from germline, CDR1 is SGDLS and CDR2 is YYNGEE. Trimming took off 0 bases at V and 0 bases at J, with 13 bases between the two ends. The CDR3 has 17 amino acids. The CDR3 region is CASSVEPDGGSGNTIYF. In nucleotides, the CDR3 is TGTGCCAGCAGCGTAGAGCCCGACGGGGGCTCTGGAAACACCATATATTTT.

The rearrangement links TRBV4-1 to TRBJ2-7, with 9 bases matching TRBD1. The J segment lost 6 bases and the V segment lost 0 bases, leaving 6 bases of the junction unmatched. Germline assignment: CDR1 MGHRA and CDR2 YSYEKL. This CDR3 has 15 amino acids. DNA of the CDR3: TGCGCCAGCAGCCAAGATGTGGGACAGGGCTTCGAGCAGTACTTC. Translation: CASSQDVGQGFEQYF.

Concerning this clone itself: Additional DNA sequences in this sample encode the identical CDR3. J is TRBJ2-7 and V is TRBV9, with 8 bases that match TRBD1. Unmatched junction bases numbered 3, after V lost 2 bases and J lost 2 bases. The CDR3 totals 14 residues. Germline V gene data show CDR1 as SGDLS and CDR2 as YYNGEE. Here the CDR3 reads CASSVGQGAYEQYF. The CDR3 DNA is TGTGCCAGCAGCGTCGGACAGGGAGCCTACGAGCAGTACTTC.

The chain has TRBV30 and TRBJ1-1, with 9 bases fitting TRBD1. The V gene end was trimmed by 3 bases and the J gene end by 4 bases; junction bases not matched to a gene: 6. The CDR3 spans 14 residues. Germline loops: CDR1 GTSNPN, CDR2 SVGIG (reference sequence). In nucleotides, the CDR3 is TGTGCCTGGAGCCCCGGACAGGGGAGCACTGAAGCTTTCTTT. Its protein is CAWSPGQGSTEAFF.

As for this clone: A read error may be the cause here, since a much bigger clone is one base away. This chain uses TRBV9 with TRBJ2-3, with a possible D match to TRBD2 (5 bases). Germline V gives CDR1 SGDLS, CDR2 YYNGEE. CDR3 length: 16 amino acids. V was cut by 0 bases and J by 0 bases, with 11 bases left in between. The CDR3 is CASSVGTGGSTDTQYF. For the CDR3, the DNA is TGTGCCAGCAGCGTAGGGACTGGCGGGAGCACAGATACGCAGTATTTT.

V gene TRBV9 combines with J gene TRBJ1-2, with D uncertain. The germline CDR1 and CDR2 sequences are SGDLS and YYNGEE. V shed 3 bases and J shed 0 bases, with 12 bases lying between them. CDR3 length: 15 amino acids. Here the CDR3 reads CASSALGSANYGYTF. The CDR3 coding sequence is TGTGCCAGCAGCGCCCTCGGGTCCGCTAACTATGGCTACACCTTC.

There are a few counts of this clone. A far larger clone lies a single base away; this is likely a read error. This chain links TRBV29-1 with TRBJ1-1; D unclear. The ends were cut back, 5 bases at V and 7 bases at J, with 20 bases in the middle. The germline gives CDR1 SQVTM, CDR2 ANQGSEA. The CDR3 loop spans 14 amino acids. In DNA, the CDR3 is TGCAGCGTTATCCTAACCCGGGGTGGGATTGAAGCTTTCTTT. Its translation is CSVILTRGGIEAFF.

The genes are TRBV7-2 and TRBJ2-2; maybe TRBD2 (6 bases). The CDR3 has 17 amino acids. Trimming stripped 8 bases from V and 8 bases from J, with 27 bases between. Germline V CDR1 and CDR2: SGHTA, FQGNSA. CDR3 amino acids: CASSPRGGGGYVGELFF. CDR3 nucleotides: TGTGCCAGCTCGCCTAGAGGTGGGGGAGGATACGTGGGGGAGCTGTTTTTT.

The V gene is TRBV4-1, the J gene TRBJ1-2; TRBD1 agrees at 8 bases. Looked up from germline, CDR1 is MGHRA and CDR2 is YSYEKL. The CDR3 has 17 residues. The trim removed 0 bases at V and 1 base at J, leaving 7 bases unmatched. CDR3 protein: CASSQEAQGALNYGYTF. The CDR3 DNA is TGCGCCAGCAGCCAAGAAGCCCAGGGGGCTCTTAACTATGGCTACACCTTC.

In DNA, the CDR3 is TGTGCCAGCTCACCACCGGGACCGAGAAAAGAGACCCAGTACTTC. Amino acid sequence: CASSPPGPRKETQYF. The rearrangement uses TRBV18 and TRBJ2-5; D may be TRBD1 or TRBD2 (5 bases each). From germline, CDR1 is KGHSH and CDR2 LQKENI. The V and J ends lost 0 bases and 3 bases respectively, with 11 bases between them. The CDR3 spans 15 residues.

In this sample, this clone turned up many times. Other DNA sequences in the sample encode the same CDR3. Written as DNA, the CDR3 is TGTGCCAGCAGCCAAGATGACCTAGAGGGTGTGGAGACCCAGTACTTC. Residues: CASSQDDLEGVETQYF. The chain links TRBV4-2 to TRBJ2-5; weak D call: TRBD2 (5 bases). V dropped 0 bases and J dropped 5 bases, with 16 bases sitting between them. The CDR3 loop spans 16 amino acids. The germline V gene encodes CDR1 LGHNA and CDR2 YNFKEQ.

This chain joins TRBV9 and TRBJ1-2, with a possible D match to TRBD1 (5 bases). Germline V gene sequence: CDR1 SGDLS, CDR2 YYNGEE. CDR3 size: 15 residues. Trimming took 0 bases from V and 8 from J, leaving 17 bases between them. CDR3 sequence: CASSVVAPRVGGYTF. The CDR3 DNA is TGTGCCAGCAGCGTAGTGGCCCCCAGGGTGGGCGGCTACACCTTC.

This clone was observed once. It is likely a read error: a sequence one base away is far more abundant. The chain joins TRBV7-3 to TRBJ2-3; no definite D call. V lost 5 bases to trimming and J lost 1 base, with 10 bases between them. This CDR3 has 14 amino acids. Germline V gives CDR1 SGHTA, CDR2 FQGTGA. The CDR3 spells CASSPLQCTDTQYF. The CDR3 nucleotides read TGTGCCAGCAGCCCCCTACAGTGCACAGATACGCAGTATTTT.

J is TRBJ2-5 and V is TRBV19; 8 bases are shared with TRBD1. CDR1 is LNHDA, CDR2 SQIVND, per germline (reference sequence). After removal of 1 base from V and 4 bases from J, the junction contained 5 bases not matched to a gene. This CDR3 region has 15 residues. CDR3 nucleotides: TGTGCCAGTAGTATAGTTGGACAGGGAGTAGAGACCCAGTACTTC. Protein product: CASSIVGQGVETQYF.

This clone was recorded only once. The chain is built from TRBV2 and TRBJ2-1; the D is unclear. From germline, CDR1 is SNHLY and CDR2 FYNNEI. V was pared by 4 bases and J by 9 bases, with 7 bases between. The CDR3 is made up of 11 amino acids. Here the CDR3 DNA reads TGTGCCAGCAGTGTAGAGGCTGAGCAGTTCTTC. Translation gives CASSVEAEQFF.

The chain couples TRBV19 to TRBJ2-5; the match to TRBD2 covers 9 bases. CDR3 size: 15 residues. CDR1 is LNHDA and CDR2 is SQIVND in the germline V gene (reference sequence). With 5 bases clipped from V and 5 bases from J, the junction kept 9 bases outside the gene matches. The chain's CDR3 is CASSAPGLAGETQYF. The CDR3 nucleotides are TGTGCCAGTAGTGCTCCGGGACTAGCCGGTGAGACCCAGTACTTC.

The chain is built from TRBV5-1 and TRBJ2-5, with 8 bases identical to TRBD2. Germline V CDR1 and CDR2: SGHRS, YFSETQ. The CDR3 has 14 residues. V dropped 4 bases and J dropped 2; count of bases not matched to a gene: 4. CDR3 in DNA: TGCGCCAGCAGCACCGGGACTAGGCAAGAGACCCAGTACTTC. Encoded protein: CASSTGTRQETQYF.

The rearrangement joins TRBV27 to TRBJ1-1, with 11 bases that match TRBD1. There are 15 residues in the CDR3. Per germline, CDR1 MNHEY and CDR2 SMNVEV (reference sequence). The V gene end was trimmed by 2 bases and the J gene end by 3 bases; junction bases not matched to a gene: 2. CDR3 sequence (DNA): TGTGCCAGCAGTTTAGGGACAGGGGGGGACACTGAAGCTTTCTTT. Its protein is CASSLGTGGDTEAFF.

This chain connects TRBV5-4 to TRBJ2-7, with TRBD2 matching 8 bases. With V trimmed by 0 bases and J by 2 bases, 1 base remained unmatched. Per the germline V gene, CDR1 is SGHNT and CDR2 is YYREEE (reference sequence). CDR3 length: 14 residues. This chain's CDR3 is CASSLGAGAYEQYF. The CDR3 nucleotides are TGTGCCAGCAGCTTGGGAGCGGGGGCCTACGAGCAGTACTTC.

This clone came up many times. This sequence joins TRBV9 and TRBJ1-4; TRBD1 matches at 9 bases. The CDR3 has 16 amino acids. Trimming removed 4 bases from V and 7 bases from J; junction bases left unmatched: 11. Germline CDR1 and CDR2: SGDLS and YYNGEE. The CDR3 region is CASSTTTGGLGEKLFF. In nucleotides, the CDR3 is TGTGCCAGCAGCACCACCACAGGGGGCTTAGGTGAAAAACTGTTTTTT.

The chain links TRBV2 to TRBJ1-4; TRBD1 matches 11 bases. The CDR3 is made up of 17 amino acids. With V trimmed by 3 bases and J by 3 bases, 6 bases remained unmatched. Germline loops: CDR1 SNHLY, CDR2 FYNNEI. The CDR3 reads CASSERGQGGANEKLFF. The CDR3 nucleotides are TGTGCCAGCAGTGAGAGGGGACAGGGGGGAGCTAATGAAAAACTGTTTTTT.

The CDR3 spells CASSIDTSRNGYTF. The CDR3 DNA is TGTGCCAGTAGTATTGACACCTCTCGGAATGGCTACACCTTC. This chain connects TRBV19 to TRBJ1-2; D is unresolved. Trimming removed 3 bases from V and 6 bases from J, with 14 bases in between. The CDR3 totals 14 residues. Germline CDR1 is LNHDA and CDR2 is SQIVND (reference sequence).

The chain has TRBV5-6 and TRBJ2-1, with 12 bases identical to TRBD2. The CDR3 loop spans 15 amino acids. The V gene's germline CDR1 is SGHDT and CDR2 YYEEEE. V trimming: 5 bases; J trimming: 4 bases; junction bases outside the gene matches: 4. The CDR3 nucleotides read TGTGCCAGCAGTATTGGACTAGCGGGGTACAATGAGCAGTTCTTC. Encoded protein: CASSIGLAGYNEQFF.

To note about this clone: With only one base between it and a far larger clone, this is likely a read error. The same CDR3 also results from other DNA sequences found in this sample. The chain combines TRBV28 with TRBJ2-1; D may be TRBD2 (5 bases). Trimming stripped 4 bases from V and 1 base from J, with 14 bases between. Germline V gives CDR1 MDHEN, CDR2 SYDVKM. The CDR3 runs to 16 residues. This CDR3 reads CASSYPHGGSYNEQFF. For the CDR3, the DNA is TGTGCCAGCAGTTACCCCCACGGAGGTTCCTACAATGAGCAGTTCTTC.

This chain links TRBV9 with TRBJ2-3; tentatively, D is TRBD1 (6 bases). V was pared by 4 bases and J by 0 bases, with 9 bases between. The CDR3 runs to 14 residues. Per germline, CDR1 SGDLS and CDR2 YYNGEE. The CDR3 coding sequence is TGTGCCAGCAGCATACAGGGTAGCACAGATACGCAGTATTTT. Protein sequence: CASSIQGSTDTQYF.